The clone carrying this TCR beta chain has only one observation. The antigen remains undetermined. Trimming removed 4 bases at V and 3 bases at J, with 10 bases between. This CDR3 is 13 amino acids long. Germline CDR1 reads SGHRS; CDR2 reads YFSETQ. TCRdb's table, derived via immunoSEQ multiplex PCR, lists solely in-frame clones and lacks some. The table includes 100,000 to 150,000 clones, about 90% detected once. The data were taken from a study of T cell responses to AZD1222 COVID-19 vaccine. Study findings and constraints: Most donors were white British and more were female, and clonal diversity was possibly underestimated. Nearly half of spike-specific TCRs reportedly target unmutated variant regions.

This TCR was recovered from an adult in good health. The material sequenced was peripheral blood, taken on day 0 of AZD1222 vaccination. The V gene is TRBV5-1, the J gene TRBJ2-5; weak D call: TRBD1 (5 bases). The CDR3 loop is CASSPGSKETQYF. CDR3 in DNA: TGCGCCAGCAGCCCAGGGTCGAAAGAGACCCAGTACTTC. Combining the CDR3 with reference TRBV5-1 and TRBJ2-5 gives the whole variable domain KAGVTQTPRYLIKTRGQQVTLSCSPISGHRSVSWYQQTPGQGLQFLFEYFSETQRNKGNFPGRFSGRQFSNSRSEMNVSTLELGDSALYLCASSPGSKETQYFGPGTRLLVL.